These 10 T cell receptor beta chains came from one sample sequenced in a study of CD8 T cells in Susac syndrome. An input of roughly 0.5 to 1 ug of RNA was subjected to reverse transcription using random hexamers. TCRdb re-derived calls from the immunoSEQ multiplex PCR reads in MiXCR, one entry per CDR3 protein. The table records tens of thousands of distinct CDR3 sequences, approximately 96% of them present only once. Sequenced sample: CD8+ T cells from PBMCs. All receptors derive from a human donor with Susac syndrome.

This chain links TRBV5-6 with TRBJ2-3; TRBD2 might be the D (6 bases). The CDR3 loop spans 16 amino acids. Germline V gene sequence: CDR1 SGHDT, CDR2 YYEEEE. V was pared by 0 bases and J by 2 bases, with 13 bases between. The CDR3 is CASSLDGGDYTDTQYF. The CDR3 region has the DNA TGTGCCAGCAGCTTGGACGGGGGAGATTACACAGATACGCAGTATTTT.

The chain recombines TRBV9 with TRBJ2-7, with 14 bases fitting TRBD2. This CDR3 region has 14 residues. Trimming took 2 bases from V and 5 from J; bases not matched to a gene: 0. CDR1 SGDLS and CDR2 YYNGEE come from the germline V gene. CDR3 sequence: CASSVTSGRDEQYF. In nucleotides, the CDR3 is TGTGCCAGCAGCGTGACTAGCGGGAGGGACGAGCAGTACTTC.

The V call is TRBV28, the J call TRBJ2-7; D is uncertain. V lost 5 bases, J lost 4 bases, and 9 bases lay in between. This CDR3 comprises 12 residues. Germline CDR1 is MDHEN and CDR2 is SYDVKM. The CDR3 spells CASSPQAYEQYF. For the CDR3, the DNA is TGTGCCAGCAGTCCTCAGGCGTACGAGCAGTACTTC.

The chain has TRBV29-1 and TRBJ1-1; 9 bases align to TRBD1. V dropped 6 bases and J dropped 4; count of bases not matched to a gene: 9. Germline CDR1 and CDR2: SQVTM and ANQGSEA. The CDR3 extends over 14 amino acids. This CDR3 is CSVFTGGGGTEAFF. DNA for the CDR3: TGCAGCGTCTTCACAGGGGGCGGGGGCACTGAAGCTTTCTTT. Full variable domain (remainder filled in from reference TRBV29-1 and TRBJ1-1): SAVISQKPSRDICQRGTSLTIQCQVDSQVTMMFWYRQQPGQSLTLIATANQGSEATYESGFVIDKFPISRPNLTFSTLTVSNMSPEDSSIYLCSVFTGGGGTEAFFGQGTRLTVV.

The V and J genes are TRBV2 and TRBJ1-1; 7 positions agree with TRBD1. Per the germline V gene, CDR1 is SNHLY and CDR2 is FYNNEI. The CDR3 consists of 14 residues. V shed 4 bases, J shed 4 bases, and the junction held 6 bases outside the gene matches. The CDR3 DNA reads TGTGCCAGCAGTGGGGACAGATGGGGCACTGAAGCTTTCTTT. Its translation: CASSGDRWGTEAFF.

The chain links TRBV9 to TRBJ2-3; no definite D call. Trimming took 2 bases from V and 2 from J, leaving 9 bases between them. CDR1 and CDR2 (germline): SGDLS, YYNGEE. This CDR3 region has 14 residues. In DNA, the CDR3 is TGTGCCAGCAGCGTGGGCCGCGCCACAGATACGCAGTATTTT. It yields the protein CASSVGRATDTQYF.

This chain joins TRBV28 and TRBJ2-2; D is unresolved. V gave up 6 bases and J gave up 2 bases, with 13 bases separating them. Germline assignment: CDR1 MDHEN and CDR2 SYDVKM. CDR3 size: 15 residues. CDR3 residues: CASRPYDTNTGELFF. Written as DNA, the CDR3 is TGTGCCAGCAGACCCTACGACACTAACACCGGGGAGCTGTTTTTT.

The V and J genes are TRBV24-1 and TRBJ2-7, with 10 bases lining up with TRBD1. The CDR3 is made up of 16 amino acids. CDR1 KGHDR and CDR2 SFDVKD come from the germline V gene. The J segment lost 3 bases and the V segment lost 4 bases, leaving 8 bases of the junction unmatched. The chain's CDR3 is CATSEAGTGALYEQYF. CDR3 nucleotides: TGTGCCACCAGTGAGGCCGGGACAGGGGCCCTCTACGAGCAGTACTTC.

The chain uses TRBV29-1 and TRBJ2-7, with D uncertain. V lost 4 bases and J lost 7, with 11 bases in between. The CDR3 is made up of 11 amino acids. Germline V gene lookup returns CDR1 SQVTM and CDR2 ANQGSEA. CDR3 region: CSVVGRKEQYF. CDR3 sequence (DNA): TGCAGCGTTGTAGGCCGAAAGGAGCAGTACTTC.

The chain is built from TRBV7-8 and TRBJ1-2; the D gene is possibly TRBD1 (6 bases). CDR1 and CDR2 (germline): SGHVS, FQNEAQ. This CDR3 spans 17 amino acids. The ends were cut back, 3 bases at V and 0 bases at J, with 17 bases in the middle. The chain's CDR3 is CASSFLRAGVANYGYTF. In nucleotides, the CDR3 is TGTGCCAGCAGCTTCCTACGGGCAGGGGTAGCTAACTATGGCTACACCTTC.